This TCR beta chain was captured by sequencing in a study of cytotoxic CD8 clonotypes in ibrutinib-treated CLL. Deep sequencing aimed at 1 in 200,000 to 1 in 1 million T cells' resolution. TCRdb's table, derived via immunoSEQ multiplex PCR, lists solely in-frame clones and lacks some. The sample contains 150,000 or so clones, roughly 85% of which appear only once. V lost 4 bases, J lost 7 bases, and 10 bases stayed unmatched. The CDR3 is 15 residues long. In germline, CDR1 is MNHNY, CDR2 SVGAGI (reference sequence). This clonotype was obtained from a human donor with chronic lymphocytic leukemia. The material was PBMCs, obtained after 24 months of ibrutinib treatment. The chain carries TRBV6-6 and TRBJ2-4; 7 positions agree with TRBD2. CDR3 residues: CASSSKGTGGNIQYF. DNA of the CDR3: TGTGCCAGCAGTTCAAAGGGAACGGGAGGCAACATTCAGTACTTC.